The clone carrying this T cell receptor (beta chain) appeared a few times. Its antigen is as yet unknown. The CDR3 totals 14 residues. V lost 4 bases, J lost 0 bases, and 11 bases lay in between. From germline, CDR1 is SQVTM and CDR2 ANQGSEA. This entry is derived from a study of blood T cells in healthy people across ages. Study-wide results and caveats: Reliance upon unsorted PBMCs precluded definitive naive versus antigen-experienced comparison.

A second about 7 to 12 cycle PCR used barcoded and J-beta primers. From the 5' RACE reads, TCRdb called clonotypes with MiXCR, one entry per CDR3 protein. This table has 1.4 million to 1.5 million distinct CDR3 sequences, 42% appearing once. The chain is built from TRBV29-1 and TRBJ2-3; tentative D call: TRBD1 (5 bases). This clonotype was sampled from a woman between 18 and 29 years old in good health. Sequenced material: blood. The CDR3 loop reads CSVAGAGSTDTQYF. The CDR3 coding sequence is TGCAGCGTTGCTGGGGCAGGAAGCACAGATACGCAGTATTTT.